This T cell receptor beta chain was sequenced during a study of cytomegalovirus exposure and HLA in healthy donors. The study ran its PCR with 60 Vbeta and 13 Jbeta primers. The protocol was immunoSEQ multiplex PCR, while the TCRdb copy is restricted to in-frame clones and leaves out a portion. The data show about 270,000 clones, with 65% to 85% seen just once and 2% to 2.5% held by the top ten. Germline values: CDR1 MDHEN, CDR2 SYDVKM. The CDR3 spans 13 residues. Trimming left V 10 bases short and J 10 bases short, with 20 bases between. Study-wide points: When a later analysis compared HLA-associated TCR beta chains with equally common others, the HLA-associated chains turned out to be more clonally expanded and to have lower generation probabilities. HLA alleles showed associations with roughly 17,000 TCR beta sequences in a later analysis, at a 0.05 false discovery rate. Being productive about 87% or about 30% of the time was typical of most TCR beta V segments in an earlier analysis. With DRB1 most and HLA-C fewest, TCR association rates differed between HLA loci in a later analysis.

Comments on this clone: Antigen: not known.

The receptor comes from a female donor in good health and CMV-seronegative. The material sequenced was PBMCs. The chain uses TRBV28 and TRBJ1-3; D perhaps matches TRBD1 (6 bases). CDR3 nucleotide sequence: TGTGCCACCACCTCGTCAGGGAGGGGGACCATATATTTT. Protein: CATTSSGRGTIYF.